In its sample, the clone carrying this TCR beta chain was seen once. What it binds is not known. This sample was taken from a study of CD8 T cell repertoires and HIV-1 epitope variants. The overall study: Each of Twenty-five Gag and Nef epitope peptides stimulated a separate culture. Controls included no peptide, Ebola AY9 epitope, and a CMV, EBV, flu pool. Enriched T cells were co-cultured with equal autologous T cell-negative cells. Cultures ran less than 12 days, with IL-2, IL-7 and IL-15 added on days 3 and 7.

CDR1 is MGHRA and CDR2 is YSYEKL in the germline V gene. CDR3 size: 14 residues. V was trimmed by 1 base and J by 0 bases, leaving 4 bases between them. The assay was immunoSEQ multiplex PCR, and TCRdb's table has in-frame clones only and misses some. This table has thousands of clones, about 66% appearing once. Sample: cultured CD8+ T cells derived from PBMCs. The receptor was derived from a male donor with HIV. The rearrangement uses TRBV4-1 and TRBJ2-1, with D unresolved. DNA of the CDR3: TGCGCCAGCAGCCAAGCGAGCTCCTACAATGAGCAGTTCTTC. Residues: CASSQASSYNEQFF.